This TCR beta chain is from a study of metastatic and nonmetastatic thyroid tumors. Study details: Across peripheral blood and tumor or nodule tissue samples taken from malignant and benign thyroid patients, the repertoires were compared with one another.

The germline V gene encodes CDR1 MNHNY and CDR2 SVGAGI (reference sequence). This CDR3 is built from 14 residues. V shed 2 bases and J shed 7 bases, with 14 bases lying between them. General study points: In blood and tumor, TCR beta diversity was reportedly significantly higher in malignant thyroid tumors than in benign nodules.

On this clone itself: Its antigen is still unknown.

The authors' processing: Variation in CDR3 across clinicopathological groups served as the basis for constructing a distant-metastasis classifier in papillary thyroid cancer. MiXCR was used by TCRdb to re-call the PCR reads. TCRdb, rather than the study authors, made the V and J calls. The sample lists under 95,000 clones, roughly 8.6% seen once, with 8.8% in the top ten. No patient had received any treatment before thyroid surgery. Sequencing was performed on blood. This receptor was obtained from a female donor with papillary thyroid cancer or a benign thyroid nodule (not recorded which). Some clones in this sample may be carry-over from other donors' samples. The genes are TRBV6-6 and TRBJ2-5; D may correspond to TRBD1 or TRBD2 (6 bases each). The CDR3 sequence is CASSYGLEGGTQYF. As DNA, the CDR3 is TGTGCCAGCAGTTACGGATTGGAGGGGGGGACCCAGTACTTC.